The clone carrying this T cell receptor (beta chain) has a single count. Extracted from the samples, RNA was reverse transcribed into cDNA to serve as the sequencing template. Profiled with immunoSEQ multiplex PCR; TCRdb holds only in-frame clones, not every one. This table holds approximately 200,000 clones, about 62% found once. These data originate in a study of CD8+ T cells in alopecia areata. The treatment here: oral pan-JAK inhibitor, 5-10 mg twice daily. Looked up from germline, CDR1 is SQVTM and CDR2 is ANQGSEA. The V and J ends lost 2 bases and 3 bases, in that order; junction bases with no gene match: 12. This CDR3 has 16 residues.

The chain combines TRBV29-1 with TRBJ2-5; 7 bases agree with TRBD1. The source was CD4+ T cells sorted from blood, collected at week 24, from a patient treated with tofacitinib. The sequence derives from a human donor with alopecia areata. The CDR3 coding sequence is TGCAGCGTTGAAAGGTCCCGGCCGGGACAGAAAGAGACCCAGTACTTC. Encoded protein: CSVERSRPGQKETQYF.